The 22 T cell receptor beta chains below all came from one sample that was sequenced in a study of blood T cell repertoires in COVID-19. The repertoire was sequenced with immunoSEQ multiplex PCR; TCRdb's copy has only in-frame clones and lacks some. The top ten hold less than 9% of the sample, which has approximately 75,000 clones, 80% to 95% seen once. The sequenced material came from peripheral blood. The receptors here all came from a human donor in a cohort sampled during active COVID-19.

The sample holds one count of this clone. The chain carries TRBV6-4 and TRBJ1-2; D unresolved. The CDR3 has 12 residues. Trimming pared 6 bases from V and 7 bases from J, leaving 12 bases between. Germline V CDR1 and CDR2: MRHNA, SNTAGT. In DNA, the CDR3 is TGTGCCAGCAGGGGTGGCGGTTCTGGCTACACCTTC. Translation: CASRGGGSGYTF.

V is TRBV5-1 and J is TRBJ1-1; D not resolved. Germline CDR1 SGHRS, CDR2 YFSETQ. V lost 4 bases, J lost 4 bases, and 14 bases lay in between. This CDR3 is built from 14 residues. The CDR3 sequence: CASSRVEGGTEAFF. CDR3 in DNA: TGCGCCAGCAGCAGGGTAGAGGGCGGCACTGAAGCTTTCTTT.

The V and J genes are TRBV29-1 and TRBJ2-3; a weak D match, TRBD2 (5 bases). CDR3 length: 12 amino acids. V was trimmed by 3 bases and J by 1 base, leaving 5 bases between them. The germline CDR1 and CDR2 sequences are SQVTM and ANQGSEA. The DNA for the CDR3 is TGCAGCGTTGAGCGGGGCACAGATACGCAGTATTTT. It encodes CSVERGTDTQYF.

The genes are TRBV5-1 and TRBJ1-2, with D perhaps matching TRBD1 (6 bases). With 3 bases removed from V and 12 bases from J, the gap between germline ends came to 15 bases. From germline, CDR1 is SGHRS and CDR2 YFSETQ. The CDR3 runs 12 residues. CDR3 in DNA: TGCGCCAGCAGCTCGCACATACAGGGAAACACCTTC. It yields the protein CASSSHIQGNTF. Using reference TRBV5-1 and TRBJ1-2 for the parts outside the CDR3, the full variable domain is KAGVTQTPRYLIKTRGQQVTLSCSPISGHRSVSWYQQTPGQGLQFLFEYFSETQRNKGNFPGRFSGRQFSNSRSEMNVSTLELGDSALYLCASSSHIQGNTFGSGTRLTVV.

This rearrangement joins TRBV5-1 to TRBJ1-2; no firm D call. Trimming cost V 4 bases and J 4 bases, with 8 bases left between them. Germline lookup yields CDR1 SGHRS and CDR2 YFSETQ. The CDR3 consists of 12 residues. The CDR3 sequence is CASSPSSYGYTF. The CDR3 DNA reads as TGCGCCAGCAGCCCGTCCAGCTATGGCTACACCTTC.

The genes are TRBV7-8 and TRBJ1-2; 7 nucleotides agree with TRBD1. The germline gives CDR1 SGHVS, CDR2 FQNEAQ. The CDR3 is made up of 14 amino acids. The V and J ends lost 6 bases and 4 bases, in that order; junction bases with no gene match: 8. The CDR3 nucleotides are TGTGCCAGCAGACCGGGAGGGGGCCCCTATGGCTACACCTTC. The encoded protein is CASRPGGGPYGYTF.

The chain joins TRBV7-8 to TRBJ1-2; 7 positions agree with TRBD1. J was trimmed by 2 bases and V by 5 bases; bases with no gene match: 11. Per the germline V gene, CDR1 is SGHVS and CDR2 is FQNEAQ. The CDR3 length is 16 residues. The CDR3 DNA is TGTGCCAGCAGCCCCCGTAAACAGGGGACCAACTATGGCTACACCTTC. Translation: CASSPRKQGTNYGYTF. The whole variable domain, remainder taken from reference TRBV7-8 and TRBJ1-2, is GAGVSQSPRYKVAKRGQDVALRCDPISGHVSLFWYQQALGQGPEFLTYFQNEAQLDKSGLPSDRFFAERPEGSVSTLKIQRTQQEDSAVYLCASSPRKQGTNYGYTFGSGTRLTVV.

V usage is TRBV6-7 and J usage is TRBJ2-3; 11 bases are a match to TRBD2. TRBV6-7 is noted as an ORF with a role that remains uncertain. The length of the CDR3 is 18 residues. The trim removed 6 bases at V and 2 bases at J, leaving 13 bases unmatched. For the CDR3, the DNA is TGTGCCAGCAGCCCTCAAATACTAGCGGGGGTTCCCACAGATACGCAGTATTTT. Encoded protein: CASSPQILAGVPTDTQYF.

This clone was counted a single time. The chain links TRBV7-2 to TRBJ1-6; D is perhaps TRBD1 (5 bases). The V end lost 1 base, the J end lost 10 bases, and 11 bases lay between the germline ends. The CDR3 spans 14 residues. The germline V gene has CDR1 SGHTA and CDR2 FQGNSA. The CDR3 coding sequence is TGTGCCAGCAGCTTAGGCCAGGAGGGGTCACCCCTCCACTTT. Its translation is CASSLGQEGSPLHF.

The sample holds one count of this clone. The rearrangement uses TRBV7-2 and TRBJ2-1; 9 positions agree with TRBD2. Trimming cost V 4 bases and J 8 bases; bases outside gene matches: 12. Germline assignment: CDR1 SGHTA and CDR2 FQGNSA. The CDR3 loop spans 16 amino acids. CDR3 bases: TGTGCCAGCAGCTCCCTGGGCGGGGGGGCTTGGGATGAGCAGTTCTTC. Encoded protein: CASSSLGGGAWDEQFF.

This clone was seen a single time. The J gene is TRBJ2-3, the V gene TRBV5-1; 12 nucleotides align to TRBD2. The CDR3 sequence is 14 residues long. V was pared by 9 bases and J by 6 bases, with 8 bases of the junction left unmatched. Germline V lookup: CDR1 SGHRS, CDR2 YFSETQ. The CDR3 DNA follows: TGCGCCACCCAACTAGCGGGGGGTGTTGATACGCAGTATTTT. This gives the protein CATQLAGGVDTQYF.

In this sample, this clone turned up a few times. This chain joins TRBV19 and TRBJ2-5; TRBD1 is a possible D gene (5 bases). Germline-derived CDR1 and CDR2 are LNHDA and SQIVND (reference sequence). This CDR3 has 14 residues. V gave up 3 bases and J gave up 7 bases, with 15 bases separating them. The CDR3 reads CASSIDQVQGTQYF. The CDR3 nucleotides are TGTGCCAGTAGTATTGACCAGGTCCAGGGGACCCAGTACTTC. The complete variable domain, with remaining parts taken from reference TRBV19 and TRBJ2-5, reads DGGITQSPKYLFRKEGQNVTLSCEQNLNHDAMYWYRQDPGQGLRLIYYSQIVNDFQKGDIAEGYSVSREKKESFPLTVTSAQKNPTAFYLCASSIDQVQGTQYFGPGTRLLVL.

The rearrangement links TRBV28 to TRBJ2-3, with D possibly being TRBD1 (6 bases). The CDR3 runs to 12 residues. V lost 6 bases and J 5 bases, leaving 9 bases between the germline ends. In germline, CDR1 is MDHEN, CDR2 SYDVKM. CDR3 residues: CASRGAGDTQYF. The CDR3 region has the DNA TGTGCCAGCAGGGGGGCAGGAGATACGCAGTATTTT. Using reference TRBV28 and TRBJ2-3 for the parts outside the CDR3, the full variable domain is DVKVTQSSRYLVKRTGEKVFLECVQDMDHENMFWYRQDPGLGLRLIYFSYDVKMKEKGDIPEGYSVSREKKERFSLILESASTNQTSMYLCASRGAGDTQYFGPGTRLTVL.

This clone occurred once. This chain connects TRBV9 to TRBJ1-5; D might be TRBD1 (5 bases). This CDR3 has 15 amino acids. Germline V gene lookup returns CDR1 SGDLS and CDR2 YYNGEE. Trimming stripped 2 bases from V and 2 bases from J, with 11 bases between. CDR3 loop: CASSVGGSGNQPQHF. CDR3 nucleotide sequence: TGTGCCAGCAGCGTCGGGGGGTCGGGCAATCAGCCCCAGCATTTT.

V gene TRBV4-1 combines with J gene TRBJ2-2; 7 bases align to TRBD1. V was pared by 0 bases and J by 13 bases, with 11 bases of the junction left unmatched. The CDR3 is 15 amino acids. The germline CDR1 and CDR2 sequences are MGHRA and YSYEKL. The DNA for the CDR3 is TGCGCCAGCAGCCAAGATTCGACAGGGCCATGGGGGCTGTTTTTT. This encodes CASSQDSTGPWGLFF.

The genes are TRBV6-2 or TRBV6-3 and TRBJ2-3; 12 bases are a match to TRBD2. Germline V gives CDR1 MNHEY, CDR2 SVGEGT. The CDR3 sequence is 18 residues long. V shed 1 base and J 4 bases; nucleotides not matched to a gene: 9. The CDR3 coding sequence is TGTGCCAGCAGTTACTACTATGGGACTAGCGGGCCCCCAGATACGCAGTATTTT. Residues: CASSYYYGTSGPPDTQYF.

V gene TRBV19 combines with J gene TRBJ1-2; the match to TRBD1 covers 12 bases. The germline V gene encodes CDR1 LNHDA and CDR2 SQIVND (reference sequence). V shed 1 base and J 8 bases; nucleotides not matched to a gene: 8. The CDR3 is 16 residues long. The CDR3 DNA sequence: TGTGCCAGTAGTATAGTTACGGGACAGGGGGCTAGAGGCTACACCTTC. This encodes CASSIVTGQGARGYTF.

The rearrangement links TRBV9 to TRBJ2-5; 14 positions agree with TRBD2. Germline trimming cut 3 bases from V and 2 bases from J; bases unmatched to any gene: 6. This CDR3 contains 17 residues. Germline loops: CDR1 SGDLS, CDR2 YYNGEE. The CDR3, as DNA: TGTGCCAGCAGCGCAGGACTAGCGGGGGGAGGTCAAGAGACCCAGTACTTC. This encodes CASSAGLAGGGQETQYF.

The chain employs TRBV5-4 and TRBJ1-1; 8 nucleotides match TRBD1. The V gene end was trimmed by 4 bases and the J gene end by 1 base; junction bases not matched to a gene: 12. The CDR3 is 17 amino acids. Per the germline V gene, CDR1 is SGHNT and CDR2 is YYREEE (reference sequence). This chain's CDR3 is CASSHFGTGQGNTEAFF. The CDR3 DNA follows: TGTGCCAGCAGCCATTTTGGTACCGGACAGGGGAACACTGAAGCTTTCTTT.

The chain recombines TRBV6-1 with TRBJ1-5; D remains unclear. The CDR3 covers 13 residues. Looked up from germline, CDR1 is MNHNS and CDR2 is SASEGT. Trimming left V 2 bases short and J 5 bases short, with 7 bases between. In DNA form, the CDR3 reads TGTGCCAGCAGTGAAATTAGAGATCAGCCCCAGCATTTT. It yields the protein CASSEIRDQPQHF.

The chain couples TRBV6-2 or TRBV6-3 to TRBJ2-5, with 13 bases fitting TRBD2. The V gene's germline CDR1 is MNHEY and CDR2 SVGEGT. The ends lost 5 bases at V and 4 bases at J; junction bases unmatched: 7. The CDR3 spans 16 residues. CDR3 DNA: TGTGCCAGCAGTCACACACTAGCGGGGGGGCGAGAGACCCAGTACTTC. This sequence encodes CASSHTLAGGRETQYF.

The V call is TRBV28, the J call TRBJ2-2; D call uncertain. Germline CDR1 is MDHEN and CDR2 is SYDVKM. This CDR3 comprises 13 residues. The ends were cut back, 1 base at V and 5 bases at J, with 5 bases in the middle. The chain's CDR3 is CASSLSLTGELFF. CDR3 nucleotide sequence: TGTGCCAGCAGTTTATCACTGACCGGGGAGCTGTTTTTT.